This T cell receptor beta chain was sequenced for a study of molecular identifiers for immune sequencing clone quantification. In this sample, this clonotype turned up once. Each CDR3 protein is one row after TCRdb ran MiXCR on the PCR reads. Here the sample spans 70,000 to 90,000 distinct CDR3 sequences, around a fifth being singletons. CD8+CD4-CCR7+CD45RA+ cells were sorted as naive CD8 T cells. The receptor was isolated from a human donor in good health. Some libraries in this study had Jurkat cell RNA spiked in. Sequenced input: naive CD8+ T cells from blood, with Jurkat cell RNA spiked in. Subset: FACS-sorted CD8+CD4-CCR7+CD45RA+ naive T cells.

The CDR3 sequence: CASSSGSGAGANVLTF. CDR3 sequence (DNA): TGTGCCAGCAGTTCTGGTTCGGGGGCTGGGGCCAACGTCCTGACTTTC. This chain joins TRBV27 and TRBJ2-6; TRBD2 might be the D (6 bases). This CDR3 is built from 16 residues. Trimming removed 4 bases at V and 2 bases at J, with 12 bases between. In germline, CDR1 is MNHEY, CDR2 SMNVEV (reference sequence).